This is a list of T cell receptor beta chains from one sample in a study of blood T cell repertoires in COVID-19. The data were produced by immunoSEQ multiplex PCR, yet TCRdb's version contains in-frame clones alone and is incomplete. This table holds some 150,000 clones, about nine tenths found once. The sample consisted of peripheral blood. The origin of the receptors is a woman in her seventies with acute or convalescent COVID-19. CDR3s include the opening cysteine and the closing phenylalanine or tryptophan.

TRBV5-6 CASSLAGMEQPQHF
TRBV7-6 CASRPQGGDEQFF
TRBV19 CASISGSGITGELFF
TRBV12-3/TRBV12-4 CASSTGERTQYF
TRBV28 CASSLSGGQGIQEPQHF
TRBV2 CASSGDRGGNQPQHF
TRBV6-5 CASRELWRRVFF
TRBV23-1 CASSQSRTGGPTGYGYTF
TRBV5-6 CASSLDVVGGRDTQYF
TRBV28 CASTTRQGRSYNEQFF